The 32 T cell receptor beta chains listed next were all sequenced from one sample in a study of spatial heterogeneity in lung cancer. Study conclusions and caveats: Counts of expanded alpha and beta TCRs within tumors tracked the tumor nonsynonymous mutation count.

The sample's time point: sample taken at primary tumor resection. Antigens for these TCRs are unknown. TCRdb analysed the 5' RACE reads with MiXCR anew, one entry per CDR3 protein. This table has 8,000 or so distinct CDR3 sequences, more than 6% appearing once. The sample in question was lung tumor tissue, obtained at surgery. All receptors derive from a male donor with early-stage non-small cell lung cancer.

Remarks on this clonotype: The junction and the germline gene differ at one end; a read error may be behind it. The rearrangement uses TRBV20-1 and TRBJ2-7; a weak D match, TRBD2 (6 bases). Germline V CDR1 and CDR2: DFQATT, SNEGSKA (reference sequence). This CDR3 region has 9 residues. The CDR3 reads CSAREAGTF. The DNA of the CDR3 is TGCAGTGCTAGGGAGGCGGGGACCTTC.

By sample fraction, this clonotype is medium-sized. The chain employs TRBV14 and TRBJ2-3, with 9 bases that match TRBD1. This CDR3 is 16 amino acids long. V shed 1 base and J 7 bases; nucleotides not matched to a gene: 9. Per the germline V gene, CDR1 is SGHDN and CDR2 is FVKESK. The CDR3 nucleotides read TGTGCCAGCAGCCAAGGGAGAACAGGGGGCTGGAATACGCAGTATTTT. Its translation is CASSQGRTGGWNTQYF.

By share of the sample, this clonotype is medium-sized (0.01 to 0.1%). The V gene is TRBV28, the J gene TRBJ1-5; no clear D. CDR1 is MDHEN, CDR2 SYDVKM, per germline. The V and J ends lost 5 bases and 4 bases respectively, with 9 bases between them. There are 13 residues in the CDR3. In nucleotides, the CDR3 is TGTGCCAGCAGTGAGGACGGTAATCAGCCCCAGCATTTT. This encodes CASSEDGNQPQHF.

This clonotype was observed at least ten times. The chain has TRBV29-1 and TRBJ2-7; 11 positions match TRBD2. The V gene end was trimmed by 0 bases and the J gene end by 3 bases; junction bases not matched to a gene: 7. This CDR3 spans 16 amino acids. Per the germline V gene, CDR1 is SQVTM and CDR2 is ANQGSEA. In DNA form, the CDR3 reads TGCAGCGTTGAAGATCACTCTAGCGGGGGGCTCTACGAGCAGTACTTC. Translated: CSVEDHSSGGLYEQYF.

Within the sample, this clonotype is medium-sized. The chain couples TRBV2 to TRBJ2-1; no definite D call. With 3 bases removed from V and 5 bases from J, the gap between germline ends came to 8 bases. Per the germline V gene, CDR1 is SNHLY and CDR2 is FYNNEI. The CDR3 is made up of 13 amino acids. CDR3 amino acids: CASSESRDNEQFF. CDR3 sequence (DNA): TGTGCCAGCAGTGAGTCCAGAGACAATGAGCAGTTCTTC.

This clonotype appeared many times. The chain links TRBV29-1 to TRBJ2-5; D possibly uses TRBD1 or TRBD2 (6 bases each). The CDR3 spans 13 residues. The V end lost 8 bases, the J end lost 4 bases, and 17 bases lay between the germline ends. Germline CDR1 is SQVTM and CDR2 is ANQGSEA. The chain's CDR3 is CSHQRGPGETQYF. DNA of the CDR3: TGCAGCCATCAACGGGGGCCGGGAGAGACCCAGTACTTC.

This clonotype showed up just a few times. The rearrangement joins TRBV5-1 to TRBJ2-7; 7 bases are a match to TRBD2. The CDR3 contains 15 residues. CDR1 and CDR2 (germline): SGHRS, YFSETQ. V was pared by 2 bases and J by 2 bases, with 7 bases of the junction left unmatched. The CDR3 nucleotides are TGCGCCAGCAGCTTCGCCGGGAGGAGTACCTACGAGCAGTACTTC. This sequence encodes CASSFAGRSTYEQYF.

This clonotype was found many times. The chain employs TRBV28 and TRBJ1-3; D is unresolved. Trimming left V 6 bases short and J 0 bases short, with 9 bases between. The CDR3 covers 14 residues. The germline V gene encodes CDR1 MDHEN and CDR2 SYDVKM. The CDR3 nucleotides read TGTGCCAGCAGCAAGGGCCCCTCTGGAAACACCATATATTTT. It encodes CASSKGPSGNTIYF.

This clonotype was picked up many times. The rearrangement uses TRBV5-5 and TRBJ2-1; 8 nucleotides agree with TRBD1. The CDR3 totals 13 residues. CDR1 SGHKS and CDR2 YYEKEE come from the germline V gene (reference sequence). The V and J ends lost 4 bases and 7 bases, in that order; junction bases with no gene match: 4. The CDR3 nucleotides are TGTGCCAGCAGCCGACAGGGGAGAAATGAGCAGTTCTTC. It translates to CASSRQGRNEQFF.

Within the sample, this clonotype is medium-sized. The gene calls are TRBV9 and TRBJ2-3; 7 bases fit TRBD2. The CDR3 has 15 residues. The V gene's germline CDR1 is SGDLS and CDR2 YYNGEE. With 4 bases clipped from V and 7 bases from J, the junction kept 12 bases outside the gene matches. CDR3 DNA sequence: TGTGCCAGCAGCCCTGCGCGGGAGAACCCCAATACGCAGTATTTT. Its protein product is CASSPARENPNTQYF.

The chain combines TRBV5-6 with TRBJ2-1, with D maybe TRBD2 (7 bases). Looked up from germline, CDR1 is SGHDT and CDR2 is YYEEEE. The length of the CDR3 is 15 residues. V gave up 5 bases and J gave up 6 bases, with 18 bases separating them. The CDR3 nucleotides are TGTGCCAGCAGGGAGCCTGGTGGGGGGGCCAATGAGCAGTTCTTC. This encodes CASREPGGGANEQFF.

This clonotype was observed at least ten times. This chain uses TRBV3-1 with TRBJ1-1; 9 nucleotides line up with TRBD1. The trim removed 4 bases at V and 7 bases at J, leaving 4 bases unmatched. Germline CDR1 is LGHDT and CDR2 is YNNKEL (reference sequence). CDR3 length: 13 amino acids. The CDR3 here is CASSRTGAGEAFF. In DNA form, the CDR3 reads TGTGCCAGCAGCCGGACAGGGGCGGGTGAAGCTTTCTTT.

This clonotype is medium-sized in the sample. The genes are TRBV24-1 and TRBJ2-3; TRBD1 matches 8 bases. The CDR3 is 17 amino acids. Germline-derived CDR1 and CDR2 are KGHDR and SFDVKD. The V segment lost 3 bases and the J segment 0 bases; nucleotides outside the gene matches: 7. This CDR3 reads CATSDIFRDRSTDTQYF. The CDR3, as DNA: TGTGCCACCAGTGATATCTTCCGGGACAGGAGCACAGATACGCAGTATTTT.

This clonotype was seen repeatedly, ten times or more. The rearrangement uses TRBV12-3 or TRBV12-4 and TRBJ2-3; 12 bases agree with TRBD2. The V gene end was trimmed by 5 bases and the J gene end by 10 bases; junction bases not matched to a gene: 13. The CDR3 extends over 16 amino acids. CDR3 sequence: CASSIGLAGTLHAQYF. CDR3 coding DNA: TGTGCCAGCAGTATAGGACTAGCGGGAACTCTCCATGCGCAGTATTTT.

In this sample, this clonotype is medium-sized. This chain links TRBV28 with TRBJ2-1; possible D gene TRBD1, 6 bases. V lost 5 bases and J 3 bases, leaving 14 bases between the germline ends. The CDR3 spans 15 residues. Germline values: CDR1 MDHEN, CDR2 SYDVKM. CDR3 protein: CASSPRGRGYNEQFF. CDR3 nucleotides: TGTGCCAGCAGTCCCAGGGGTAGAGGCTACAATGAGCAGTTCTTC.

The chain links TRBV5-4 to TRBJ2-6, with D perhaps matching TRBD1 (6 bases). Germline assignment: CDR1 SGHNT and CDR2 YYREEE (reference sequence). V dropped 3 bases and J dropped 2 bases, with 9 bases sitting between them. The CDR3 is made up of 15 amino acids. The CDR3 DNA is TGTGCCAGCAGCTGGACAGTCGCTGGGGCCAACGTCCTGACTTTC. Translation: CASSWTVAGANVLTF.

This clonotype was detected many times. This chain connects TRBV6-5 to TRBJ1-5; D perhaps matches TRBD1 (5 bases). Trimming removed 6 bases from V and 6 bases from J, with 15 bases in between. This CDR3 spans 14 amino acids. The germline CDR1 and CDR2 sequences are MNHEY and SVGAGI. CDR3 bases: TGTGCCAGCAGGGAAGGGGATACTAGTCAGCCCCAGCATTTT. Protein: CASREGDTSQPQHF.

This clonotype was counted at least ten times. The rearrangement uses TRBV4-1 and TRBJ2-1, with unresolved D. The CDR3 loop spans 16 amino acids. From germline, CDR1 is MGHRA and CDR2 YSYEKL. Between the trimmed V and J ends, which lost 1 base and 3 bases, there was a span of 13 bases. The CDR3, as DNA: TGCGCCAGCAGCCAAGCCCCTGGGTCGGACTACAATGAGCAGTTCTTC. It codes for CASSQAPGSDYNEQFF.

This clonotype was seen at least ten times. CDR3 DNA sequence: TGTGCCAGCAGACAACCGACTAGCGGGCTAGAAGATACGCAGTATTTT. Its protein product is CASRQPTSGLEDTQYF. This rearrangement joins TRBV7-2 to TRBJ2-3; 10 bases line up with TRBD2. CDR3 length: 16 residues. The V gene's germline CDR1 is SGHTA and CDR2 FQGNSA. With 6 bases clipped from V and 5 bases from J, the junction kept 11 bases outside the gene matches. Drawing the rest from reference TRBV7-2 and TRBJ2-3, the complete variable domain is GAGVSQSPSNKVTEKGKDVELRCDPISGHTALYWYRQSLGQGLEFLIYFQGNSAPDKSGLPSDRFSAERTGGSVSTLTIQRTQQEDSAVYLCASRQPTSGLEDTQYFGPGTRLTVL.

Relative to its sample, this clonotype is medium-sized. CDR3 DNA sequence: TGCAGCGTTGTGGGACAGGGGGCGCTGGGGGCCAACGTCCTGACTTTC. Amino acid sequence: CSVVGQGALGANVLTF. This chain joins TRBV29-1 and TRBJ2-6, with 12 nucleotides matching TRBD1. The J segment lost 4 bases and the V segment lost 4 bases, leaving 5 bases of the junction unmatched. Germline CDR1 reads SQVTM; CDR2 reads ANQGSEA. This CDR3 comprises 16 residues.

This clonotype was seen ten or more times. The chain recombines TRBV29-1 with TRBJ2-5; D is possibly TRBD1 or TRBD2 (6 bases each). Germline values: CDR1 SQVTM, CDR2 ANQGSEA. V was clipped by 8 bases and J by 5 bases, with 21 bases between them. The CDR3 spans 14 residues. CDR3 in amino acids: CSSRKGGGYETQYF. The CDR3 DNA reads as TGCAGCTCCCGCAAGGGGGGAGGATATGAGACCCAGTACTTC.

This clonotype has at least ten counts. This chain links TRBV4-1 with TRBJ2-4; D uncertain. The V end was cut by 1 base, the J end by 0 bases, with 7 bases between. Germline-derived CDR1 and CDR2 are MGHRA and YSYEKL. The CDR3 consists of 15 residues. CDR3 region: CASSQGILAKNIQYF. Written as DNA, the CDR3 is TGCGCCAGCAGCCAAGGAATACTAGCCAAAAACATTCAGTACTTC.

This clonotype has at least ten counts. The chain combines TRBV5-1 with TRBJ1-6; possibly TRBD1 for D (6 bases). This CDR3 is built from 16 residues. V was cut by 0 bases and J by 6 bases, with 13 bases left in between. Per germline, CDR1 SGHRS and CDR2 YFSETQ. CDR3 nucleotides: TGCGCCAGCAGCTTGGGATTTCGGACAGCTAATTCACCCCTCCACTTT. Translating gives CASSLGFRTANSPLHF.

CDR3 in amino acids: CSVLGSSYNEQFF. In nucleotides, the CDR3 is TGCAGCGTTTTGGGGAGCTCCTACAATGAGCAGTTCTTC. This chain links TRBV29-1 with TRBJ2-1; the D gene is possibly TRBD2 (5 bases). In germline, CDR1 is SQVTM, CDR2 ANQGSEA. The ends were cut back, 5 bases at V and 0 bases at J, with 8 bases in the middle. This CDR3 has 13 residues.

This clonotype was seen many times. The rearrangement uses TRBV7-2 and TRBJ2-7; D call uncertain. Germline CDR1 SGHTA, CDR2 FQGNSA. The CDR3 consists of 13 residues. Trimming took 3 bases from V and 8 from J, leaving 14 bases between them. The DNA for the CDR3 is TGTGCCAGCAGCTTTGGCGGTGAAGTAAAGCAGTACTTC. Amino acid sequence: CASSFGGEVKQYF.

By sample share, this clonotype is medium-sized (0.01 to 0.1%). The rearrangement links TRBV7-2 to TRBJ2-1; no reliable D call. CDR3 size: 13 residues. With 2 bases removed from V and 9 bases from J, the gap between germline ends came to 11 bases. The germline V gene encodes CDR1 SGHTA and CDR2 FQGNSA. CDR3 region: CASSLRVPGEQFF. CDR3 DNA sequence: TGTGCCAGCAGCTTAAGAGTCCCGGGTGAGCAGTTCTTC.

This clonotype is labeled medium-sized (0.01 to 0.1%). This chain links TRBV7-8 with TRBJ1-6; 9 bases align to TRBD1. The length of the CDR3 is 18 residues. V shed 1 base, J shed 9 bases, and the junction held 13 bases outside the gene matches. The germline V gene has CDR1 SGHVS and CDR2 FQNEAQ. In DNA form, the CDR3 reads TGTGCCAGCAGCTTAGTAGGCGGACAGGGGTTAGCAGGTTCACCCCTCCACTTT. Translating it yields CASSLVGGQGLAGSPLHF. Using reference TRBV7-8 and TRBJ1-6 for the parts outside the CDR3, the full variable domain is GAGVSQSPRYKVAKRGQDVALRCDPISGHVSLFWYQQALGQGPEFLTYFQNEAQLDKSGLPSDRFFAERPEGSVSTLKIQRTQQEDSAVYLCASSLVGGQGLAGSPLHFGNGTRLTVT.

This clonotype was observed at least ten times. The chain has TRBV28 and TRBJ1-2; D possibly corresponds to TRBD1 (6 bases). V was cut by 4 bases and J by 4 bases, with 13 bases left in between. The CDR3 extends over 14 amino acids. CDR1 and CDR2 (germline): MDHEN, SYDVKM. CDR3 residues: CASSSEGGIYGYTF. CDR3 nucleotides: TGTGCCAGCAGTTCGGAGGGGGGCATCTATGGCTACACCTTC.

This clonotype was observed many times. CDR3 residues: CSAKGQGSLVGELFF. In DNA form, the CDR3 reads TGCAGTGCTAAGGGGCAGGGGAGCCTAGTCGGGGAGCTGTTTTTT. The V and J genes are TRBV20-1 and TRBJ2-2; possible D gene TRBD1, 6 bases. Germline CDR1 and CDR2: DFQATT and SNEGSKA (reference sequence). This CDR3 region has 15 residues. Deletions cut 4 bases from V and 7 bases from J, with 19 bases between.

This clonotype is medium-sized. The genes are TRBV20-1 and TRBJ1-2; TRBD1 matches 8 bases. This CDR3 has 14 residues. V shed 0 bases, J shed 7 bases, and the junction held 7 bases outside the gene matches. Germline CDR1 and CDR2: DFQATT and SNEGSKA (reference sequence). CDR3 in amino acids: CSAREPRGRGGYTF. Written as DNA, the CDR3 is TGCAGTGCTAGAGAACCCAGGGGGCGAGGTGGCTACACCTTC.

This clonotype appeared many times. This rearrangement joins TRBV5-4 to TRBJ2-2, with D possibly TRBD1 on 6 matching bases. Germline V lookup: CDR1 SGHNT, CDR2 YYREEE (reference sequence). V was shortened by 1 base and J by 4 bases, with 8 bases between the two germline ends. The CDR3 covers 14 residues. CDR3 protein: CASSLMTGTGELFF. The CDR3 region has the DNA TGTGCCAGCAGCTTGATGACAGGCACCGGGGAGCTGTTTTTT.

In its sample, this clonotype is medium-sized (0.01 to 0.1%). This chain joins TRBV20-1 and TRBJ1-5, with D maybe TRBD1 (5 bases). Germline V gene lookup returns CDR1 DFQATT and CDR2 SNEGSKA (reference sequence). Trimming took 3 bases from V and 8 from J, leaving 20 bases between them. This CDR3 region has 15 residues. This CDR3 reads CSARPPGGTRKPQHF. CDR3 bases: TGCAGTGCTAGGCCCCCGGGCGGGACGAGAAAGCCCCAGCATTTT.